These 24 T cell receptor beta chains originate from one sample sequenced in a study of blood T cell repertoires in COVID-19. Sequencing used immunoSEQ multiplex PCR; TCRdb keeps in-frame clones, though not all of them. The sample lists 250,000 to 350,000 clones, 87% seen once, with 2% to 2.5% in the top ten. Sequenced input: peripheral blood. These receptors came from a woman aged 45-65 years who had recovered from COVID-19.

The rearrangement joins TRBV15 to TRBJ1-4; D is uncertain. V lost 5 bases to trimming and J lost 6 bases, with 13 bases between them. The germline CDR1 and CDR2 sequences are LNHNV and YYDKDF (reference sequence). The CDR3 has 14 amino acids. CDR3 loop: CATSSRPSDEKLFF. Written as DNA, the CDR3 is TGTGCCACCAGCTCCCGCCCCAGCGATGAAAAACTGTTTTTT.

The rearrangement joins TRBV27 to TRBJ2-5; maybe TRBD1 (5 bases). CDR1 is MNHEY and CDR2 is SMNVEV in the germline V gene (reference sequence). The CDR3 consists of 14 residues. The V end was cut by 4 bases, the J end by 4 bases, with 13 bases between. The CDR3 region is CASSSKGRGETQYF. The CDR3 region has the DNA TGTGCCAGCAGTTCAAAGGGTAGGGGAGAGACCCAGTACTTC.

The chain employs TRBV5-1 and TRBJ2-3; tentatively, D is TRBD2 (6 bases). The V and J ends lost 2 bases and 4 bases respectively, with 14 bases between them. Germline loops: CDR1 SGHRS, CDR2 YFSETQ. This CDR3 has 15 residues. Here the CDR3 DNA reads TGCGCCAGCAGCTTACGGGAGAAGCCGTCAGATACGCAGTATTTT. This translates into CASSLREKPSDTQYF.

This clone appeared once. The V gene is TRBV2, the J gene TRBJ2-4, with TRBD2 matching over 8 bases. J lost 5 bases, V lost 4 bases, and 4 bases had no gene match. This CDR3 is 14 amino acids long. Germline V gene lookup returns CDR1 SNHLY and CDR2 FYNNEI. The CDR3 sequence: CASSVDSGENIQYF. For the CDR3, the DNA is TGTGCCAGCAGTGTCGATAGCGGGGAAAACATTCAGTACTTC.

This chain links TRBV30 with TRBJ2-1; D might be TRBD2 (6 bases). Between the trimmed V and J ends, which lost 0 bases and 8 bases, there was a span of 11 bases. CDR1 and CDR2 from the germline V gene are GTSNPN and SVGIG (reference sequence). This CDR3 has 13 residues. As DNA, the CDR3 is TGTGCCTGGAGTGTCAGGACTAAGGATGAGCAGTTCTTC. Translation: CAWSVRTKDEQFF.

The chain has TRBV9 and TRBJ1-1, with D tentatively TRBD1 (6 bases). Between the trimmed V and J ends, which lost 3 bases and 9 bases, there was a span of 15 bases. Per the germline V gene, CDR1 is SGDLS and CDR2 is YYNGEE. This CDR3 is 13 amino acids long. The DNA of the CDR3 is TGTGCCAGCAGCGGGACAGCGGTGGGGAAAGCTTTCTTT. Encoded protein: CASSGTAVGKAFF.

The CDR3 DNA reads TGTGCCAGTAGTCGACAGTATCACTCTGGAAACACCATATATTTT. Its protein is CASSRQYHSGNTIYF. The chain recombines TRBV19 with TRBJ1-3, with D perhaps TRBD1 (5 bases). Looked up from germline, CDR1 is LNHDA and CDR2 is SQIVND (reference sequence). The CDR3 has 15 residues. V shed 5 bases and J shed 0 bases, with 11 bases lying between them.

V usage is TRBV2 and J usage is TRBJ1-2, with D possibly TRBD1 on 6 matching bases. The CDR3 extends over 13 amino acids. Germline CDR1 reads SNHLY; CDR2 reads FYNNEI. V lost 10 bases, J lost 0 bases, and 12 bases lay in between. Written as DNA, the CDR3 is TGTGCCACCCAGGACAGCACTAACTATGGCTACACCTTC. Its protein product is CATQDSTNYGYTF.

This chain joins TRBV30 and TRBJ2-2, with 7 bases lining up with TRBD2. CDR3 size: 15 residues. Germline V gene sequence: CDR1 GTSNPN, CDR2 SVGIG (reference sequence). The junction had 4 bases not matched to a gene; V was cut back by 3 bases and J by 0 bases. The CDR3 sequence is CAWRGGFTNTGELFF. CDR3 nucleotides: TGTGCCTGGAGGGGAGGGTTTACGAACACCGGGGAGCTGTTTTTT.

The genes are TRBV25-1 and TRBJ1-3; D gene ambiguous. From germline, CDR1 is MGHDK and CDR2 SYGVNS. The CDR3 runs 16 residues. V lost 3 bases and J lost 0, with 12 bases in between. This chain's CDR3 is CASSDGSFLSGNTIYF. DNA for the CDR3: TGTGCCAGCAGTGACGGGTCCTTCCTCTCTGGAAACACCATATATTTT.

This chain links TRBV27 with TRBJ2-5; the match to TRBD1 covers 7 bases. Germline V gene data show CDR1 as MNHEY and CDR2 as SMNVEV (reference sequence). The CDR3 has 15 amino acids. The V segment lost 5 bases and the J segment 0 bases; nucleotides outside the gene matches: 6. The CDR3 here is CASSKATGYQETQYF. The CDR3 region has the DNA TGTGCCAGCAGTAAAGCGACAGGGTACCAAGAGACCCAGTACTTC.

The CDR3 coding sequence is TGTGCCAGCAGTTACTTGTCAGGGGGTCACAATGAGCAGTTCTTC. It codes for CASSYLSGGHNEQFF. The chain recombines TRBV6-2 or TRBV6-3 with TRBJ2-1; 7 bases line up with TRBD1. There are 15 residues in the CDR3. V lost 1 base, J lost 5 bases, and 5 bases stayed unmatched. Germline V CDR1 and CDR2: MNHEY, SVGEGT.

In the case of this clone: One end of the junction varies from germline; a read error may be responsible. The chain joins TRBV30 to TRBJ1-2; 12 nucleotides match TRBD1. The CDR3 contains 13 residues. Germline CDR1 and CDR2: GTSNPN and SVGIG (reference sequence). CDR3 in DNA: TGTGCCTGGTTCGTAGGGGGACAGGGGGCCCCCGCCTTC. The encoded protein is CAWFVGGQGAPAF. The full variable domain, with the rest looked up from reference TRBV30 and TRBJ1-2, is SQTIHQWPATLVQPVGSPLSLECTVEGTSNPNLYWYRQAAGRGLQLLFYSVGIGQISSEVPQNLSASRPQDRQFILSSKKLLLSDSGFYLCAWFVGGQGAPAFGSGTRLTVV.

The chain employs TRBV11-1 and TRBJ2-1, with TRBD1 as a possible D gene (6 bases). Germline CDR1 SGHAT, CDR2 FQDESV (reference sequence). V lost 4 bases, J lost 0 bases, and 13 bases lay in between. This CDR3 is 16 amino acids long. This CDR3 is CASSSRRGSSYNEQFF. The CDR3 region has the DNA TGTGCCAGCAGCTCCCGAAGGGGGAGCTCCTACAATGAGCAGTTCTTC. Full variable domain (outside the CDR3, taken from reference TRBV11-1 and TRBJ2-1): EAEVAQSPRYKITEKSQAVAFWCDPISGHATLYWYRQILGQGPELLVQFQDESVVDDSQLPKDRFSAERLKGVDSTLKIQPAELGDSAMYLCASSSRRGSSYNEQFFGPGTRLTVL.

The V call is TRBV6-6, the J call TRBJ1-5; D remains unclear. This CDR3 comprises 14 residues. Germline values: CDR1 MNHNY, CDR2 SVGAGI (reference sequence). Trimming pared 7 bases from V and 0 bases from J, leaving 10 bases between. In DNA, the CDR3 is TGTGCCAGCACCCAGCGAGTTAGCAATCAGCCCCAGCATTTT. Its translation is CASTQRVSNQPQHF.

This chain uses TRBV30 with TRBJ2-7; D call uncertain. Trimming cost V 7 bases and J 6 bases, with 13 bases left between them. The V gene's germline CDR1 is GTSNPN and CDR2 SVGIG (reference sequence). This CDR3 has 11 amino acids. CDR3 region: CAYAWAGEQYF. CDR3 DNA: TGTGCCTACGCTTGGGCTGGCGAGCAGTACTTC. Combining the CDR3 with reference TRBV30 and TRBJ2-7 gives the whole variable domain SQTIHQWPATLVQPVGSPLSLECTVEGTSNPNLYWYRQAAGRGLQLLFYSVGIGQISSEVPQNLSASRPQDRQFILSSKKLLLSDSGFYLCAYAWAGEQYFGPGTRLTVT.

The chain combines TRBV4-2 with TRBJ2-1; 11 nucleotides match TRBD2. The CDR3 contains 19 residues. The germline gives CDR1 LGHNA, CDR2 YNFKEQ. The J segment lost 2 bases and the V segment lost 1 base, leaving 10 bases of the junction unmatched. CDR3 protein: CASSQVIPSGGSTYNEQFF. CDR3 nucleotide sequence: TGTGCCAGCAGCCAAGTGATCCCTAGCGGGGGGTCCACCTACAATGAGCAGTTCTTC.

The table lists this clone with a count of one. This chain connects TRBV18 to TRBJ1-5; D might be TRBD1 (5 bases). Germline V gives CDR1 KGHSH, CDR2 LQKENI. V dropped 3 bases and J dropped 0 bases, with 12 bases sitting between them. This CDR3 has 16 amino acids. The CDR3 region is CASSPRQGHSNQPQHF. In DNA, the CDR3 is TGTGCCAGCTCACCCCGTCAGGGTCATAGCAATCAGCCCCAGCATTTT.

This rearrangement joins TRBV30 to TRBJ1-5, with 9 bases matching TRBD1. V shed 5 bases and J 0 bases; nucleotides not matched to a gene: 2. Germline CDR1 and CDR2: GTSNPN and SVGIG (reference sequence). CDR3 size: 14 residues. The CDR3 reads CAWLDRGSNQPQHF. Here the CDR3 DNA reads TGTGCCTGGCTGGACAGGGGTAGCAATCAGCCCCAGCATTTT.

This clone was observed a handful of times. This chain joins TRBV9 and TRBJ1-6, with a tentative D call TRBD1 (5 bases). V was trimmed by 3 bases and J by 2 bases, leaving 12 bases between them. Germline V CDR1 and CDR2: SGDLS, YYNGEE. CDR3 length: 16 residues. The CDR3 region is CASSAGQSTYNSPLHF. CDR3 DNA: TGTGCCAGCAGCGCCGGACAATCAACCTATAATTCACCCCTCCACTTT.

The chain is built from TRBV3-1 (or the pseudogene TRBV3-2) and TRBJ1-2; D remains unclear. The V end lost 5 bases, the J end lost 7 bases, and 8 bases lay between the germline ends. Germline V gene sequence: CDR1 LGHDT, CDR2 YNNKEL (reference sequence). The CDR3 runs 11 residues. For the CDR3, the DNA is TGTGCCAGCAGCTTAGGACTTGGCTACACCTTC. It translates to CASSLGLGYTF.

This clone has a single count. The chain carries TRBV6-2 or TRBV6-3 and TRBJ2-7, with 7 bases lining up with TRBD2. Germline loops: CDR1 MNHEY, CDR2 SVGEGT. The CDR3 runs 17 residues. Trimming at V came to 3 bases and at J to 1 base, leaving 12 bases not matched to a gene. The CDR3 DNA reads TGTGCCAGCAGTTATAGTTGGGGAGGGGCCACTTCCTACGAGCAGTACTTC. Translation gives CASSYSWGGATSYEQYF.

The chain combines TRBV25-1 with TRBJ2-3, with TRBD1 matching over 7 bases. The CDR3 runs to 16 residues. From germline, CDR1 is MGHDK and CDR2 SYGVNS. V was clipped by 5 bases and J by 1 base; unmatched bases: 9. The DNA for the CDR3 is TGTGCCAGCAGTCTTAGATGGGACAGACGCACAGATACGCAGTATTTT. This encodes CASSLRWDRRTDTQYF.

V and J are TRBV28 and TRBJ2-5, with 11 bases lining up with TRBD1. The CDR3 extends over 16 amino acids. Per germline, CDR1 MDHEN and CDR2 SYDVKM. V gave up 1 base and J gave up 5 bases; unmatched junction bases: 6. The CDR3 sequence: CASSLLDRGLEETQYF. CDR3 bases: TGTGCCAGCAGTTTATTGGACAGGGGGCTAGAGGAGACCCAGTACTTC.